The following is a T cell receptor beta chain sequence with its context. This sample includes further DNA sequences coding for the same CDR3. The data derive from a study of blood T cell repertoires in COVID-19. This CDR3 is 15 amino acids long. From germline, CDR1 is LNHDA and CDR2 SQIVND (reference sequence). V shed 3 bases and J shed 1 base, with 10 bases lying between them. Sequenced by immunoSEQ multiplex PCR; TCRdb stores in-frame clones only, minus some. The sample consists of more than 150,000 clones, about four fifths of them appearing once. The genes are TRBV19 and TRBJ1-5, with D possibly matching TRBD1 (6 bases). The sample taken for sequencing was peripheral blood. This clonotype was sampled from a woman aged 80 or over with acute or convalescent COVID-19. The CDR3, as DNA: TGTGCCAGTAGTATTGGCAGGGGAAGCAATCAGCCCCAGCATTTT. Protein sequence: CASSIGRGSNQPQHF.